The clone carrying this T cell receptor (beta chain) was observed once. These data originate in a study of blood T cell repertoires in COVID-19. Study context: The cDNA or gDNA used as material had been derived from T cells, B-cell-depleted T cells, or PBMCs.

Among Cohort 3 donors, those recovered had two negative PCRs, clearance, or symptom resolution. The CDR3 runs to 14 residues. V was shortened by 0 bases and J by 7 bases, with 9 bases between the two germline ends. Germline V lookup: CDR1 LGHNA, CDR2 YSLEER. Using immunoSEQ multiplex PCR, the repertoire was profiled, and TCRdb retains in-frame clones only, with some absent. The sample has some 250,000 clones, approximately 80% seen once. This chain connects TRBV4-3 to TRBJ1-4, with no clear D. Sequenced input: PBMCs or T cells enriched from blood (not recorded which). This sequence was found in a man aged 40-49 years who had recovered from COVID-19. The CDR3: CASSQESDFEKLFF. Written as DNA, the CDR3 is TGCGCCAGCAGCCAAGAGTCGGACTTTGAAAAACTGTTTTTT.